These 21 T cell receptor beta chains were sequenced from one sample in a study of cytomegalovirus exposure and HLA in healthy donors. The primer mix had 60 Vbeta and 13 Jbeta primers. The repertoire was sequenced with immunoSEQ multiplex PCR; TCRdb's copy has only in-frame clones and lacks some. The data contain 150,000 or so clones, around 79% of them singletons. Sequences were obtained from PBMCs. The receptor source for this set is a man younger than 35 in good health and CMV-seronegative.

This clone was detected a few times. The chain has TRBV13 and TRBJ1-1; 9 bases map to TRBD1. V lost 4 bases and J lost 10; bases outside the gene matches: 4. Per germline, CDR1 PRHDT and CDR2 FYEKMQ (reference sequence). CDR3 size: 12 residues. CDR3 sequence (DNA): TGTGCCAGCAGCTATGGACAGGGGCCAGCTTTCTTT. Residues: CASSYGQGPAFF.

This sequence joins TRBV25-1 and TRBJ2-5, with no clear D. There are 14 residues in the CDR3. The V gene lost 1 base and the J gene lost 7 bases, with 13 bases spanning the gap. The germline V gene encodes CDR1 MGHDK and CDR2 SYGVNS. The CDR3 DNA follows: TGTGCCAGCAGTGAATCATTGGCATCAGGGACCCAGTACTTC. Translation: CASSESLASGTQYF.

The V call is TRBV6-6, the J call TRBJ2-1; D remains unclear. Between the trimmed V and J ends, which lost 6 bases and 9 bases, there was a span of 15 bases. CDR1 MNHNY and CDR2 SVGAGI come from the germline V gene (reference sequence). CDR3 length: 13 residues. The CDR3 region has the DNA TGTGCCAGCAGCCTTACCCCCTCAGGTGAGCAGTTCTTC. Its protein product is CASSLTPSGEQFF.

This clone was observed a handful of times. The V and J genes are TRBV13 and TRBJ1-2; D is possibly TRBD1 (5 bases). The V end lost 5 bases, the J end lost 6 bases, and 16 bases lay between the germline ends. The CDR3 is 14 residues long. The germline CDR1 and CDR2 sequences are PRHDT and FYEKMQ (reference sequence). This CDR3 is CASSAVDSRNGYTF. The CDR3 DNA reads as TGTGCCAGCAGCGCCGTCGACAGTAGGAATGGCTACACCTTC.

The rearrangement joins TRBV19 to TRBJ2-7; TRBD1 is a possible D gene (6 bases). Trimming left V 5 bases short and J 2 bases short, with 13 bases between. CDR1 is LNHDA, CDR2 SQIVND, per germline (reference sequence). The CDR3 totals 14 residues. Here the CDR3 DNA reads TGTGCCAGTAGTCCGCAGCAGGGGACCTACGAGCAGTACTTC. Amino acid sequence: CASSPQQGTYEQYF.

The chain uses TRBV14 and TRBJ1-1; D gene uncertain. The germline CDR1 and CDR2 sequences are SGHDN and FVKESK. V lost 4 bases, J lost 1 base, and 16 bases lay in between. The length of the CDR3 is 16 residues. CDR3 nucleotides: TGTGCCAGCAGCCCACTACTCGGAGGCTGGAACACTGAAGCTTTCTTT. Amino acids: CASSPLLGGWNTEAFF.

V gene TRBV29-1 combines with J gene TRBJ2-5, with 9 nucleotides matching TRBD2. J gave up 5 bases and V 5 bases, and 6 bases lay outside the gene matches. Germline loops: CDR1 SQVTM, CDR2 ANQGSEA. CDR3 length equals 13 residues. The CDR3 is CSVYGGGAETQYF. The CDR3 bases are TGCAGCGTTTATGGCGGGGGGGCGGAGACCCAGTACTTC.

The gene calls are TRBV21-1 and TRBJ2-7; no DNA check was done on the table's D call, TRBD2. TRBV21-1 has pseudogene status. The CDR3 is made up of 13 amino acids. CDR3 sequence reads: CASCPAGAYEQYV. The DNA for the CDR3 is TGTGCCAGCTGCCCAGCGGGTGCCTACGAGCAGTACGTC.

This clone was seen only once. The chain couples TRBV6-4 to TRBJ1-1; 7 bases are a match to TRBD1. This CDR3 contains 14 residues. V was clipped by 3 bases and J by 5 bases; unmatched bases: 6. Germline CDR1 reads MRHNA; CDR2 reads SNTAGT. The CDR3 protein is CASSERDSMTEAFF. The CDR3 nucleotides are TGTGCCAGCAGTGAAAGGGACAGTATGACTGAAGCTTTCTTT.

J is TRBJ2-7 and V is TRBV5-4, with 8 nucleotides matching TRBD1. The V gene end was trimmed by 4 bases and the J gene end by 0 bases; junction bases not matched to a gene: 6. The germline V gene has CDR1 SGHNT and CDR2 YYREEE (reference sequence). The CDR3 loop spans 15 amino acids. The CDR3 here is CASSAGTGPSYEQYV. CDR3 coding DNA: TGTGCCAGCAGCGCCGGGACAGGACCCTCCTACGAGCAGTACGTC.

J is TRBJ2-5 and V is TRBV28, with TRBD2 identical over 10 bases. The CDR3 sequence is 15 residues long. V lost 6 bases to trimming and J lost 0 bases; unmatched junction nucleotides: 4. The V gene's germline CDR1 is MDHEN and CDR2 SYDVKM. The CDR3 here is CASSPGLADQETQYF. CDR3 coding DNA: TGTGCCAGCAGCCCTGGACTAGCGGACCAAGAGACCCAGTACTTC. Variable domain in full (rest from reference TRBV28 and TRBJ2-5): DVKVTQSSRYLVKRTGEKVFLECVQDMDHENMFWYRQDPGLGLRLIYFSYDVKMKEKGDIPEGYSVSREKKERFSLILESASTNQTSMYLCASSPGLADQETQYFGPGTRLLVL.

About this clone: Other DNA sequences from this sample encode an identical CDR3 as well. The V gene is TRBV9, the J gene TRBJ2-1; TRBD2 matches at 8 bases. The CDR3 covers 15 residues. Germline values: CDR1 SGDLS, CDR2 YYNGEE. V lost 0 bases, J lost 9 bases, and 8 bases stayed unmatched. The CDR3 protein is CASSVGTSPLGEQFF. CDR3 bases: TGTGCCAGCAGCGTAGGGACTAGCCCTTTGGGTGAGCAGTTCTTC.

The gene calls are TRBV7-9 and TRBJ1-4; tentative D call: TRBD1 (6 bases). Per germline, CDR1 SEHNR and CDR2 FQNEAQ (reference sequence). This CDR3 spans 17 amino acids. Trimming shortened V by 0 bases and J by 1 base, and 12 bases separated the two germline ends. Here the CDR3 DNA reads TGTGCCAGCAGCTTAGCGCAGGGGACGCTAACTAATGAAAAACTGTTTTTT. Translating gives CASSLAQGTLTNEKLFF.

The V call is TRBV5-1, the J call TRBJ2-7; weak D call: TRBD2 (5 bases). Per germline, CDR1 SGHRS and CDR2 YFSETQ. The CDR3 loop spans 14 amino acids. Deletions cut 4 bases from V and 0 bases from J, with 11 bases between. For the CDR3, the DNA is TGCGCCAGCAGCCCCGTGGGGAGCTCCTACGAGCAGTACGTC. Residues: CASSPVGSSYEQYV.

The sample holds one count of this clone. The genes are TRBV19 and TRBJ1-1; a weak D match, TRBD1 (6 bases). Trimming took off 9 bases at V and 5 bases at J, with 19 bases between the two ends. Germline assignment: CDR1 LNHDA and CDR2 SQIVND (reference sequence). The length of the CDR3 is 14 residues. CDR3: CASGSQGISTEAFF. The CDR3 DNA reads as TGTGCCAGCGGCTCCCAGGGGATCTCTACTGAAGCTTTCTTT.

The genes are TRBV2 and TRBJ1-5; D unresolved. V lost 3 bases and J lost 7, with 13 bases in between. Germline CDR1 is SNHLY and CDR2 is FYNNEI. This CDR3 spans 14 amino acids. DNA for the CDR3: TGTGCCAGCAGTGAGAGGGTAGTAGTGCAGCCCCAGCATTTT. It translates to CASSERVVVQPQHF.

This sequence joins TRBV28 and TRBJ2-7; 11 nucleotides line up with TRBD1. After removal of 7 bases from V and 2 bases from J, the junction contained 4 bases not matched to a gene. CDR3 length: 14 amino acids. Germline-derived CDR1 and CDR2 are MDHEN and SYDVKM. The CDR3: CASTPGQGAYEQYV. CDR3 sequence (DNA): TGTGCCAGCACTCCGGGACAGGGGGCCTACGAGCAGTACGTC.

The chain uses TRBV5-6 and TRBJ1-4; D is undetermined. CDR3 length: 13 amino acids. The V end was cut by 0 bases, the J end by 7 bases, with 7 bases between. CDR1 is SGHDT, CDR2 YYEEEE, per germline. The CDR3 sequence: CASSLGGSEKLFF. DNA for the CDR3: TGTGCCAGCAGCTTGGGAGGGAGTGAAAAACTGTTTTTT.

As DNA, the CDR3 is TGTGCCAGCAGCGAAGGACGGGCGGGATCCTATAATTCACCCCTCCACTTT. It codes for CASSEGRAGSYNSPLHF. This sequence joins TRBV5-6 and TRBJ1-6; D not certain. Germline values: CDR1 SGHDT, CDR2 YYEEEE. This CDR3 has 17 residues. Trimming took off 4 bases at V and 1 base at J, with 15 bases between the two ends.

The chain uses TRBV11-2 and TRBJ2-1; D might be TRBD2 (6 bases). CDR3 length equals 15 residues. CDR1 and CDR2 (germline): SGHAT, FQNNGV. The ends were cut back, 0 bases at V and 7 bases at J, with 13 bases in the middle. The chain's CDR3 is CASSLEGGYANEQFF. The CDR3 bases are TGTGCCAGCAGCTTAGAGGGGGGTTACGCGAATGAGCAGTTCTTC.

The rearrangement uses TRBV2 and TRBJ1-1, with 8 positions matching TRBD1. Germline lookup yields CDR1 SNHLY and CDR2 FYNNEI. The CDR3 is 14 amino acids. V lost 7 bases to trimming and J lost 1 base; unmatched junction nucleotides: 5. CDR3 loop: CASIRTGPNTEAFF. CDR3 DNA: TGTGCCAGCATCCGGACAGGGCCGAACACTGAAGCTTTCTTT.